Presented here are 32 T cell receptor beta chains from one specimen sequenced in a study of T cells in women clearing cervical HPV infection. Measured with immunoSEQ multiplex PCR; TCRdb has only the in-frame clones, and not every one. This sample's table reports roughly 18,000 clones. Sequencing was carried out using blood buffy coat. The receptor source for this set is a woman between 18 and 70 years old with a cervical HPV16 infection that either progressed to CIN3+ or cleared (not recorded which).

As regards this clone: The read finishes 3 residues shy of the CDR3 end, and the germline J gene is used to complete it. The rearrangement links TRBV7-9 to TRBJ1-1, with D maybe TRBD1 (6 bases). Germline CDR1 is SEHNR and CDR2 is FQNEAQ (reference sequence). This CDR3 region has 13 residues. The CDR3 loop is CASSLAVQGLAFF. Incomplete CDR3 DNA: TGTGCCAGCAGCTTAGCCGTACAGGGTTTG.

Its frequency marks this clone as medium-sized. The CDR3 here is CASSYSGGYNTGELFF. The covered CDR3 bases are TGTGCCAGCTCATATTCCGGGGGATATAACACCGGGGAG. This chain links TRBV18 with TRBJ2-2; weak D call: TRBD2 (6 bases). The read comes to an end 3 residues before the CDR3 does, leaving the germline J gene to fill in the end. This CDR3 is 16 amino acids long. Deletions cut 5 bases from V and 2 bases from J, with 15 bases between. Germline CDR1 is KGHSH and CDR2 is LQKENI.

Concerning this clone: One end of the junction fails to match germline, which may point to a read error. Coverage ceases 3 residues before the CDR3 finishes, and the germline J gene fills in the end. The chain joins TRBV4-2 to TRBJ1-2; a possible D gene is TRBD1 (6 bases). Germline CDR1 is LGHNA and CDR2 is YNFKEQ. This CDR3 has 14 amino acids. The CDR3 DNA, read in part, is TGCGCCAGCAGCCAAGATTCACAGGGATATGGC. This translates into CASSQDSQGYG. In full, the CDR3 reads CASSQDSQGYGYTF.

About this clone itself: The read ends 3 residues shy of where the CDR3 ends; the end is completed using the germline J gene. The J gene is TRBJ1-1, the V gene TRBV20-1; 8 bases line up with TRBD1. In germline, CDR1 is DFQATT, CDR2 SNEGSKA (reference sequence). J was trimmed by 2 bases and V by 0 bases; bases with no gene match: 5. CDR3 size: 15 residues. The sequenced CDR3 bases are TGCAGTGCTAGAGAACAGGGGGTGGGTAACACTGAA. Its protein is CSAREQGVGNTE. The complete CDR3 sequence is CSAREQGVGNTEAFF.

By frequency, this clone registers medium-sized. The CDR3 spells CASSLTPETENNEQFF. Partial CDR3 DNA: TGTGCCAGCAGCTTAACCCCCGAGACAGAGAACAATGAG. This chain joins TRBV7-6 and TRBJ2-1; D perhaps matches TRBD1 (5 bases). The read ends 3 residues before the CDR3 terminus; that terminus is restored from the germline J gene. V lost 2 bases, J lost 5 bases, and 16 bases lay in between. Per the germline V gene, CDR1 is SGHVS and CDR2 is FNYEAQ. This CDR3 has 16 residues.

In the case of this clone: The read gets to within 3 residues of the CDR3 end, and the germline J gene fills in the rest. This chain joins TRBV6-2 or TRBV6-3 and TRBJ1-1; D gene ambiguous. CDR1 is MNHEY, CDR2 SVGEGT, per germline. The CDR3 consists of 15 residues. V was clipped by 7 bases and J by 1 base, with 16 bases between them. The CDR3 DNA, read in part, is TGTGCCAGCACCCGCGGAGTGATTCCGAACACTGAA. It translates to CASTRGVIPNTE. The whole CDR3 is CASTRGVIPNTEAFF.

With respect to this clone: The read ends 3 residues shy of where the CDR3 ends; the end is completed using the germline J gene. The V call is TRBV29-1, the J call TRBJ1-5, with TRBD1 matching over 9 bases. Germline V CDR1 and CDR2: SQVTM, ANQGSEA. V trimming: 6 bases; J trimming: 6 bases; junction bases outside the gene matches: 6. CDR3 length: 13 amino acids. The CDR3 region is CSVRDRAGQPQHF. CDR3 DNA, as far as it was read: TGCAGCGTCCGGGACAGGGCGGGTCAGCCC.

Worth noting for this clone: The read comes to an end 3 residues before the CDR3 does, leaving the germline J gene to fill in the end. The rearrangement uses TRBV4-1 and TRBJ2-3, with D uncertain. With 0 bases removed from V and 0 bases from J, the gap between germline ends came to 10 bases. This CDR3 comprises 16 residues. The germline V gene has CDR1 MGHRA and CDR2 YSYEKL. CDR3 DNA, as far as it was read: TGCGCCAGCAGCCAAGATTGGTCGGTCAGCACAGATACG. It translates to CASSQDWSVSTDT. The entire CDR3 protein is CASSQDWSVSTDTQYF.

This clone is deemed medium-sized by its frequency. The read is 3 residues too short to cover the CDR3 end, so that end is filled in from the germline J gene. The V and J genes are TRBV29-1 and TRBJ2-5; 11 bases are a match to TRBD2. V shed 6 bases, J shed 7 bases, and the junction held 13 bases outside the gene matches. Germline V lookup: CDR1 SQVTM, CDR2 ANQGSEA. CDR3 length: 15 residues. CDR3 amino acids: CSVGYTSGSFGTQYF. CDR3 DNA, as far as it was read: TGCAGCGTCGGATACACTAGCGGGAGTTTTGGGACC.

In the case of this clone: The read comes to an end 3 residues before the CDR3 does, leaving the germline J gene to fill in the end. This chain joins TRBV7-9 and TRBJ2-6; tentatively, D is TRBD1 (6 bases). The germline gives CDR1 SEHNR, CDR2 FQNEAQ (reference sequence). This CDR3 comprises 15 residues. V was pared by 7 bases and J by 4 bases, with 14 bases between. The DNA read from the CDR3 is TGTGCCAGCACCCCAGGGGTGGGGGGGGCCAACGTC. As protein: CASTPGVGGANV. The complete CDR3 reads CASTPGVGGANVLTF.

For this clone: The sequence runs out 3 residues before the end of the CDR3; the remainder is reconstructed from the germline J gene. The V gene is TRBV4-1, the J gene TRBJ1-4; TRBD1 is a possible D gene (5 bases). CDR3 length equals 16 residues. V lost 1 base and J 4 bases, leaving 13 bases between the germline ends. The germline V gene encodes CDR1 MGHRA and CDR2 YSYEKL. The sequenced part of the CDR3 DNA is TGCGCCAGCAGCCAAGGTTGGGGGGGAATTAATGAAAAA. Protein sequence: CASSQGWGGINEK. In full, the CDR3 is CASSQGWGGINEKLFF.

As regards this clone: The read is 3 residues too short to cover the CDR3 end, so that end is filled in from the germline J gene. The chain is built from TRBV5-1 and TRBJ2-7; the D is unclear. CDR1 SGHRS and CDR2 YFSETQ come from the germline V gene. The CDR3 has 13 residues. Trimming took 0 bases from V and 1 from J, leaving 5 bases between them. The sequenced CDR3 bases are TGCGCCAGCAGCTTGGGACATTCCTACGAG. It yields the protein CASSLGHSYE. The entire CDR3 protein is CASSLGHSYEQYF.

Of note for this clone: The read halts 3 residues ahead of the CDR3 end, with the missing end drawn from the germline J gene. This chain joins TRBV29-1 and TRBJ2-5; 11 bases are shared with TRBD2. This CDR3 has 14 amino acids. The V gene's germline CDR1 is SQVTM and CDR2 ANQGSEA. With 5 bases clipped from V and 5 bases from J, the junction kept 7 bases outside the gene matches. The CDR3 loop reads CSVQGSGRGETQYF. CDR3 bases read: TGCAGCGTTCAGGGTAGCGGGAGGGGGGAGACC.

Comment on this clone: The read finishes 3 residues shy of the CDR3 end, and the germline J gene is used to complete it. This chain joins TRBV29-1 and TRBJ1-2; D is ambiguous. The germline V gene has CDR1 SQVTM and CDR2 ANQGSEA. The CDR3 contains 12 residues. The V end lost 7 bases, the J end lost 2 bases, and 11 bases lay between the germline ends. CDR3 DNA (partial): TGCAGCGAGGCGGCAAGGAACTATGGC. It translates to CSEAARNYG. The CDR3, in full, reads CSEAARNYGYTF.

Worth noting for this clone: The sequence runs out 3 residues before the end of the CDR3; the remainder is reconstructed from the germline J gene. The chain couples TRBV7-2 to TRBJ2-5; D assignment may be TRBD1 or TRBD2 (5 bases each). Trimming pared 1 base from V and 5 bases from J, leaving 14 bases between. This CDR3 comprises 15 residues. The germline V gene encodes CDR1 SGHTA and CDR2 FQGNSA. CDR3 amino acids: CASSLVRSEGETQYF. The CDR3 bases that were read are TGTGCCAGCAGCTTAGTCCGAAGCGAGGGGGAGACC.

Points on this clone: From the germline J gene comes the end of the CDR3, since the read stops 3 residues before it. This chain connects TRBV19 to TRBJ2-3; no clear D. The CDR3 consists of 15 residues. Germline V CDR1 and CDR2: LNHDA, SQIVND (reference sequence). Between the trimmed V and J ends, which lost 7 bases and 3 bases, there was a span of 17 bases. CDR3 amino acids: CASTVAVEFTDTQYF. The DNA read from the CDR3 is TGTGCCAGTACAGTCGCCGTTGAGTTTACAGATACG. The entire variable domain, with the rest obtained from reference TRBV19 and TRBJ2-3, is as follows: DGGITQSPKYLFRKEGQNVTLSCEQNLNHDAMYWYRQDPGQGLRLIYYSQIVNDFQKGDIAEGYSVSREKKESFPLTVTSAQKNPTAFYLCASTVAVEFTDTQYFGPGTRLTVL.

As concerns this clone: The CDR3 end falls 3 residues outside the read, so it is completed with the germline J gene. The V gene is TRBV5-1, the J gene TRBJ2-6; 9 nucleotides agree with TRBD1. The CDR3 has 18 residues. Germline V gene data show CDR1 as SGHRS and CDR2 as YFSETQ. Trimming cost V 3 bases and J 1 base; bases outside gene matches: 8. The covered CDR3 bases are TGCGCCAGCAGCTCCGGAGAACAGGGGGCGTCTGGGGCCAACGTC. Translation gives CASSSGEQGASGANV. The whole CDR3 protein reads CASSSGEQGASGANVLTF.

For this clone: The read falls 3 residues short of the CDR3 end, and the missing part is taken from the germline J gene. The J gene is TRBJ1-6, the V gene TRBV7-9; 8 bases map to TRBD1. V shed 5 bases and J 10 bases; nucleotides not matched to a gene: 10. The CDR3 runs to 15 residues. CDR1 and CDR2 (germline): SEHNR, FQNEAQ (reference sequence). CDR3 residues: CASSPLDREGSPLHF. CDR3 DNA, as far as it was read: TGTGCCAGCAGCCCACTGGACAGGGAAGGATCACCC.

About this clone: The sequence runs out 3 residues before the end of the CDR3; the remainder is reconstructed from the germline J gene. The chain joins TRBV10-3 to TRBJ2-5; 12 nucleotides line up with TRBD2. The CDR3 is 16 residues long. CDR1 and CDR2 from the germline V gene are ENHRY and SYGVKD. J lost 2 bases, V lost 3 bases, and 4 bases had no gene match. The CDR3 spells CAISDSLAGGQETQYF. The CDR3 DNA, read in part, is TGTGCCATCAGTGACTCGCTAGCGGGGGGGCAAGAGACC.

Comment on this clone: The read comes to an end 3 residues before the CDR3 does, leaving the germline J gene to fill in the end. The V call is TRBV20-1, the J call TRBJ2-3; D is unresolved. There are 12 residues in the CDR3. Germline CDR1 reads DFQATT; CDR2 reads SNEGSKA (reference sequence). Between the trimmed V and J ends, which lost 6 bases and 5 bases, there was a span of 12 bases. CDR3 DNA, as far as it was read: TGCAGTGCAAGCACAGTCGGAGATACG. It codes for CSASTVGDT. The whole CDR3 protein is CSASTVGDTQYF.

With respect to this clone: The observed sequence ends 3 residues before the CDR3 terminus, with the missing tail filled in from the germline J gene. This sequence joins TRBV6-2 or TRBV6-3 and TRBJ1-5; a possible D gene is TRBD1 (6 bases). Trimming removed 4 bases from V and 6 bases from J, with 13 bases in between. The CDR3 covers 14 residues. Per germline, CDR1 MNHEY and CDR2 SVGEGT. CDR3 in amino acids: CASSWGGLGQPQHF. Partial CDR3 DNA: TGTGCCAGCAGTTGGGGGGGGCTGGGTCAGCCC.

A note on this clone: Sequencing ends 3 residues short of the CDR3 end; the germline J gene provides the rest. This sample includes further DNA sequences coding for the same CDR3. The chain employs TRBV5-1 and TRBJ2-3; 7 bases agree with TRBD1. The CDR3 loop spans 15 amino acids. V shed 0 bases, J shed 1 base, and the junction held 2 bases outside the gene matches. Germline CDR1 is SGHRS and CDR2 is YFSETQ. CDR3 sequence reads: CASSLGQGGTDTQYF. CDR3 DNA (partial): TGCGCCAGCAGCTTGGGACAGGGAGGCACAGATACG.

Comments on this clone: The sequence runs out 3 residues before the end of the CDR3; the remainder is reconstructed from the germline J gene. The gene calls are TRBV19 and TRBJ2-7; D remains unclear. CDR3 size: 13 residues. The germline gives CDR1 LNHDA, CDR2 SQIVND (reference sequence). V lost 4 bases to trimming and J lost 2 bases, with 9 bases between them. The CDR3 reads CASSNVLAYEQYF. CDR3 DNA, as far as it was read: TGTGCCAGTAGTAACGTGCTAGCCTACGAG.

A word on this clone: The CDR3 end falls 3 residues outside the read, so it is completed with the germline J gene. The V call is TRBV18, the J call TRBJ1-2; TRBD1 is a possible D gene (5 bases). This CDR3 is 17 amino acids long. In germline, CDR1 is KGHSH, CDR2 LQKENI. The CDR3 bases that were read are TGTGCCAGCTCACCAATGGGACTAGCGCTTAGCTCCTACGAC. Its protein is CASSPMGLALSSYD. The CDR3 in full is CASSPMGLALSSYDYTF.

A remark on this clone: The read stops 3 residues short of the end of the CDR3; the missing end is completed from the germline J gene. This chain joins TRBV5-1 and TRBJ1-3, with TRBD1 as a possible D gene (5 bases). The CDR3 runs 16 residues. CDR1 SGHRS and CDR2 YFSETQ come from the germline V gene. Trimming left V 0 bases short and J 0 bases short, with 10 bases between. CDR3 amino acids: CASSLDQGSSGNTIYF. Partial CDR3 DNA: TGCGCCAGCAGCTTGGATCAGGGCAGCTCTGGAAACACC.

Note on this clone: Coverage ceases 3 residues before the CDR3 finishes, and the germline J gene fills in the end. The chain has TRBV30 and TRBJ1-4; D unresolved. The CDR3 covers 15 residues. In germline, CDR1 is GTSNPN, CDR2 SVGIG (reference sequence). Trimming removed 1 base from V and 2 bases from J, with 11 bases in between. The CDR3 region is CAWSENSGTNEKLFF. The covered CDR3 bases are TGTGCCTGGAGTGAGAACAGCGGGACTAATGAAAAA.

Of note for this clone: The read terminates 3 residues before the CDR3 end, so the remaining end is supplied by the germline J gene. The chain links TRBV9 to TRBJ2-5, with 7 nucleotides matching TRBD1. Germline V lookup: CDR1 SGDLS, CDR2 YYNGEE. This CDR3 region has 15 residues. V was clipped by 6 bases and J by 2 bases; unmatched bases: 10. The sequenced CDR3 bases are TGTGCCAGCACCACGAGGGGGACAGATCAAGAGACC. It specifies CASTTRGTDQET. The whole CDR3 protein reads CASTTRGTDQETQYF.

As regards this clone: The read falls 3 residues short of the CDR3 end, and the missing part is taken from the germline J gene. The V gene is TRBV6-2 or TRBV6-3, the J gene TRBJ2-7; 10 nucleotides agree with TRBD2. Germline CDR1 reads MNHEY; CDR2 reads SVGEGT. Trimming cost V 2 bases and J 6 bases; bases outside gene matches: 7. The CDR3 spans 15 residues. The chain's CDR3 is CASSYGLAGVGEQYF. CDR3 DNA (partial): TGTGCCAGCAGTTACGGGCTAGCGGGAGTCGGCGAG.

Points on this clone: The CDR3 end lies 3 residues beyond the end of the read and is filled in from the germline J gene. The V call is TRBV19, the J call TRBJ1-6; 7 nucleotides align to TRBD1. CDR3 length: 15 residues. With V trimmed by 4 bases and J by 10 bases, 10 bases remained unmatched. CDR1 and CDR2 (germline): LNHDA, SQIVND (reference sequence). CDR3 sequence: CASSKQGRGGSPLHF. CDR3 bases read: TGTGCCAGTAGTAAACAGGGGAGAGGAGGATCACCC.

For this clone: From the germline J gene comes the end of the CDR3, since the read stops 3 residues before it. The chain links TRBV5-1 to TRBJ2-5, with 15 bases that match TRBD2. The germline gives CDR1 SGHRS, CDR2 YFSETQ. The junction had 4 bases not matched to a gene; V was cut back by 3 bases and J by 4 bases. The CDR3 has 16 residues. Partial CDR3 DNA: TGCGCCAGCAGCTCCCTGGGACTAGCGGGAGGAGAGACC. Translating gives CASSSLGLAGGET. The CDR3 in full is CASSSLGLAGGETQYF.

Details on this clone: The read stops 3 residues short of the end of the CDR3; the missing end is completed from the germline J gene. The chain employs TRBV3-1 (or the pseudogene TRBV3-2) and TRBJ1-6, with D tentatively TRBD1 (5 bases). The CDR3 contains 14 residues. V was pared by 0 bases and J by 9 bases, with 9 bases between. Germline V gene sequence: CDR1 LGHDT, CDR2 YNNKEL (reference sequence). CDR3 DNA (partial): TGTGCCAGCAGCCAAGATAGCGGGGGTTCACCC. Protein product: CASSQDSGGSP. From start to end, the CDR3 is CASSQDSGGSPLHF.

On this clone: The read ends 3 residues before the CDR3 terminus; that terminus is restored from the germline J gene. The genes are TRBV5-1 and TRBJ1-1; possibly TRBD1 for D (5 bases). Trimming took off 0 bases at V and 1 base at J, with 7 bases between the two ends. Germline V gives CDR1 SGHRS, CDR2 YFSETQ. The CDR3 totals 14 residues. The CDR3 spells CASSLAGGNTEAFF. The CDR3 DNA, read in part, is TGCGCCAGCAGCTTGGCGGGGGGGAACACTGAA.